One and the same sample provided the 23 T cell receptor beta chains below, sequenced in a study of blood T cells in healthy people across ages. The authors ran a second PCR of roughly 7 to 11 cycles using a sample-barcoded 5' primer and a J-beta primer mix. Via MiXCR, TCRdb re-called the 5' RACE reads, giving one row per CDR3 protein. This table has about 1.7 million distinct CDR3 sequences, approximately 28% appearing once. The sample taken for sequencing was blood. These receptor sequences come from a woman younger than 45 in good health.

Concerning this clonotype itself: Just one base apart from a much larger clone, this may be a read error. The chain couples TRBV29-1 to TRBJ2-7, with D perhaps matching TRBD2 (6 bases). Looked up from germline, CDR1 is SQVTM and CDR2 is ANQGSEA. The CDR3 is 12 amino acids. V was pared by 3 bases and J by 2 bases, with 8 bases between. CDR3 in amino acids: CSVERGTYEQYF. CDR3 nucleotides: TGCAGCGTTGAGCGGGGAACCTACGAGCAGTACTTC.

Many counts were recorded for this clonotype. The rearrangement uses TRBV12-3 or TRBV12-4 and TRBJ1-6, with D hard to call. V was trimmed by 5 bases and J by 8 bases, leaving 10 bases between them. This CDR3 has 13 amino acids. In DNA form, the CDR3 reads TGTGCCAGCAGTCTCTCGAGGGATTCACCCCTCCACTTT. The encoded protein is CASSLSRDSPLHF.

The CDR3 DNA reads as TGTGCCAGTTCCGGCCCCTTCTTGGAAGGGACCCAGTACTTC. Protein sequence: CASSGPFLEGTQYF. The rearrangement links TRBV6-5 to TRBJ2-5; D unclear. Looked up from germline, CDR1 is MNHEY and CDR2 is SVGAGI. The CDR3 runs 14 residues. V shed 9 bases and J shed 7 bases, with 21 bases lying between them.

This clonotype appeared a single time. This may stem from a read error, because a much larger clone lies one nucleotide away. This rearrangement joins TRBV12-3 or TRBV12-4 to TRBJ2-7; the D gene is possibly TRBD2 (6 bases). The DNA end favors TRBJ2-5, so the J call may be wrong. The CDR3 runs to 14 residues. CDR3 coding DNA: TGTGCCAGCAGTCCATTAGCGGTCCGAGAGACCCAGTACTTC. Translating it yields CASSPLAVRETQYF.

To note about this clonotype: A junction boundary mismatches the germline segment, possibly from a read error. This chain links TRBV12-3 or TRBV12-4 with TRBJ2-5; possibly TRBD1 or TRBD2 for D (6 bases each). The CDR3 loop spans 14 amino acids. The CDR3 loop reads CASSLGGDQETQDF. CDR3 nucleotide sequence: TGTGCCAGCAGTTTGGGGGGCGATCAAGAGACCCAGGACTTC.

A word on this clonotype: The junction and the germline gene differ at one end; a read error may be behind it. The rearrangement links TRBV5-1 to TRBJ2-7, with 7 bases fitting TRBD1. Germline CDR1 is SGHRS and CDR2 is YFSETQ. This CDR3 contains 14 residues. The CDR3 DNA sequence: TGCGCCAACAGCCAGTTTACAGGGGAACCCGAGCAGTACTTC. As protein: CANSQFTGEPEQYF. The entire variable domain, with the rest obtained from reference TRBV5-1 and TRBJ2-7, is as follows: KAGVTQTPRYLIKTRGQQVTLSCSPISGHRSVSWYQQTPGQGLQFLFEYFSETQRNKGNFPGRFSGRQFSNSRSEMNVSTLELGDSALYLCANSQFTGEPEQYFGPGTRLTVT.

About this clonotype itself: A much larger clone differs by one base, so this may be a read error. V usage is TRBV10-2 and J usage is TRBJ1-2; D possibly corresponds to TRBD1 (5 bases). This CDR3 is built from 14 residues. V was pared by 2 bases and J by 10 bases, with 17 bases between. Germline assignment: CDR1 WSHSY and CDR2 SAAADI. CDR3 amino acids: CASSEVGTGVDYTF. Here the CDR3 DNA reads TGCGCCAGCAGTGAGGTCGGGACTGGGGTTGACTACACCTTC.

V gene TRBV12-3 or TRBV12-4 combines with J gene TRBJ2-7; the D is unclear. V shed 9 bases and J shed 1 base, with 13 bases lying between them. The CDR3 runs to 13 residues. The CDR3 sequence is CASTDGLSYEQYF. The CDR3 DNA follows: TGTGCCAGTACGGACGGCTTATCCTACGAGCAGTACTTC.

This clonotype was counted many times. The chain joins TRBV4-1 to TRBJ2-3; either TRBD1 or TRBD2 may fit D (7 bases each). This CDR3 has 17 residues. The germline CDR1 and CDR2 sequences are MGHRA and YSYEKL. V lost 0 bases to trimming and J lost 3 bases, with 16 bases between them. CDR3 residues: CASSQEPTGRGTDTQYF. The CDR3 region has the DNA TGCGCCAGCAGCCAAGAGCCGACAGGGAGGGGGACAGATACGCAGTATTTT.

The CDR3 region is CASSNGREGTQYF. The CDR3 nucleotides read TGTGCCAGCAGTAACGGACGGGAGGGGACCCAGTACTTC. The chain employs TRBV2 and TRBJ2-5, with 8 bases aligning to TRBD2. Germline-derived CDR1 and CDR2 are SNHLY and FYNNEI. Germline trimming cut 5 bases from V and 7 bases from J; bases unmatched to any gene: 6. This CDR3 comprises 13 residues.

This clonotype was seen a handful of times. This chain joins TRBV29-1 and TRBJ1-1; D remains ambiguous. Trimming cost V 6 bases and J 0 bases, with 5 bases left between them. The CDR3 is 11 amino acids. Per the germline V gene, CDR1 is SQVTM and CDR2 is ANQGSEA. The CDR3 nucleotides are TGCAGCGTGACCATGAACACTGAAGCTTTCTTT. It translates to CSVTMNTEAFF.

This clonotype occurred a few times. V gene TRBV20-1 combines with J gene TRBJ2-7; the match to TRBD2 covers 10 bases. J lost 2 bases, V lost 0 bases, and 4 bases had no gene match. CDR3 length equals 15 residues. Per germline, CDR1 DFQATT and CDR2 SNEGSKA (reference sequence). In nucleotides, the CDR3 is TGCAGTGCTAGAGATAGGCTAGCGGGAGCCTACGAGCAGTACTTC. This gives the protein CSARDRLAGAYEQYF.

This rearrangement joins TRBV2 to TRBJ1-2, with TRBD1 as a possible D gene (5 bases). In germline, CDR1 is SNHLY, CDR2 FYNNEI. Trimming shortened V by 4 bases and J by 5 bases, and 11 bases separated the two germline ends. This CDR3 is built from 13 residues. The DNA for the CDR3 is TGTGCCAGCAGTGGGCAGGGAATTTATGGCTACACCTTC. It is translated as CASSGQGIYGYTF.

The genes are TRBV28 and TRBJ2-7; TRBD1 or TRBD2 may be the D gene (5 bases each). Trimming took 8 bases from V and 7 from J, leaving 12 bases between them. CDR1 and CDR2 (germline): MDHEN, SYDVKM. The length of the CDR3 is 11 residues. CDR3 in DNA: TGTGCCAGCTATCGGGGACGTGAGCAGTACTTC. It specifies CASYRGREQYF.

This clonotype came up a few times. The chain links TRBV18 to TRBJ2-3; weak D call: TRBD1 (5 bases). Germline loops: CDR1 KGHSH, CDR2 LQKENI. The CDR3 sequence is 15 residues long. The V and J ends lost 5 bases and 0 bases respectively, with 12 bases between them. CDR3 nucleotides: TGTGCCAGCTCATCACTTGACAGTAGCACAGATACGCAGTATTTT. Protein: CASSSLDSSTDTQYF.

This clonotype was picked up one time. A much larger clone lies one base from this, so it may be a read error. The rearrangement links TRBV20-1 to TRBJ2-5; D remains ambiguous. The CDR3 is made up of 11 amino acids. V lost 7 bases and J lost 1, with 7 bases in between. From germline, CDR1 is DFQATT and CDR2 SNEGSKA (reference sequence). The DNA for the CDR3 is TGCAGTGTTACCAGCCAAGAGACCCAGTACTTC. Translating gives CSVTSQETQYF.

The CDR3 is CASSGRQGGETQYF. In DNA form, the CDR3 reads TGTGCCAGCAGCGGCAGACAGGGCGGAGAGACCCAGTACTTC. This sequence joins TRBV3-1 and TRBJ2-5; the match to TRBD1 covers 7 bases. Germline CDR1 reads LGHDT; CDR2 reads YNNKEL (reference sequence). Trimming at V came to 5 bases and at J to 4 bases, leaving 7 bases not matched to a gene. CDR3 length equals 14 residues.

The V and J genes are TRBV12-3 or TRBV12-4 and TRBJ1-2, with 12 bases identical to TRBD1. The ends lost 5 bases at V and 5 bases at J; junction bases unmatched: 9. CDR3 length: 16 residues. CDR3 sequence: CASSPGTGGWEYGYTF. The CDR3 nucleotides are TGTGCCAGCAGTCCAGGGACAGGGGGCTGGGAATATGGCTACACCTTC.

A note on this clonotype: A much larger clone differs from this one at a single base, so this may be a read error. The chain uses TRBV10-3 and TRBJ2-6; no definite D call. V was pared by 6 bases and J by 1 base, with 7 bases between. CDR3 size: 14 residues. Germline V gene sequence: CDR1 ENHRY, CDR2 SYGVKD. CDR3 sequence: CAIRDLSGANVLTF. CDR3 coding DNA: TGTGCCATCAGGGATCTATCTGGGGCCAACGTCCTGACTTTC.

In this sample, this clonotype turned up a few times. This chain joins TRBV6-1 and TRBJ2-2, with a tentative D call TRBD1 (6 bases). The CDR3 has 13 residues. Germline CDR1 MNHNS, CDR2 SASEGT. The V end lost 6 bases, the J end lost 4 bases, and 9 bases lay between the germline ends. This chain's CDR3 is CASSTGFTGELFF. The CDR3 nucleotides read TGTGCCAGCAGCACAGGGTTCACCGGGGAGCTGTTTTTT.

This chain joins TRBV12-3 or TRBV12-4 and TRBJ2-2; TRBD1 matches at 9 bases. V lost 6 bases, J lost 5 bases, and 7 bases stayed unmatched. CDR3 length equals 15 residues. The chain's CDR3 is CASRPGQGRTGELFF. CDR3 DNA sequence: TGTGCCAGCAGACCCGGACAGGGGAGGACCGGGGAGCTGTTTTTT.

Ten or more counts support this clonotype. The chain uses TRBV7-9 and TRBJ2-3; D is tentatively TRBD1 or TRBD2 (5 bases each). The CDR3 is 18 amino acids. V lost 0 bases, J lost 5 bases, and 21 bases lay in between. CDR1 is SEHNR, CDR2 FQNEAQ, per germline (reference sequence). The CDR3 region is CASSLALGGPKGRDTQYF. The CDR3, as DNA: TGTGCCAGCAGCTTAGCGCTTGGCGGGCCCAAGGGACGAGATACGCAGTATTTT.

This clonotype was detected only a few times. This sequence joins TRBV28 and TRBJ1-1; maybe TRBD1 (6 bases). CDR1 MDHEN and CDR2 SYDVKM come from the germline V gene. This CDR3 is 13 amino acids long. V was trimmed by 3 bases and J by 5 bases, leaving 10 bases between them. DNA for the CDR3: TGTGCCAGCAGTTTGGAGGGGGAGACTGAAGCTTTCTTT. Encoded protein: CASSLEGETEAFF.